This section outlines one TCR beta chain sequence together with its context. Its antigen is not known. A sample-barcoded 5' primer and a J-beta primer mix were used in a second PCR of roughly 6 to 11 cycles. With 12 random nucleotides, a template-switch adaptor tagged each individual cDNA molecule. TCRdb passed the 5' RACE reads through MiXCR, listing each CDR3 protein once. The table has approximately 790,000 distinct CDR3 sequences, around two thirds seen once. The data stem from a study of blood T cells in healthy people across ages. The wider study: Capture by template switching was about one barcoded beta molecule per two T cells.

Whole-study findings and limits: It was not known whether donors were CMV positive (a possible confounder of expanded clonotype changes).

The CDR3 is 17 amino acids. V dropped 6 bases and J dropped 1; count of bases not matched to a gene: 8. Germline V gene lookup returns CDR1 DFQATT and CDR2 SNEGSKA (reference sequence). Source material: blood. The V gene is TRBV20-1, the J gene TRBJ2-6; 11 bases are shared with TRBD2. The receptor was derived from a man aged 25-45 years in good health. The CDR3 spells CSAPRGLAGSGANVLTF. CDR3 DNA: TGCAGTGCCCCCCGCGGACTAGCGGGTTCTGGGGCCAACGTCCTGACTTTC.